This TCR beta chain comes out of a study of T cells after yellow fever vaccination. General study points: Contamination of FACS-sorted repertoires by abundant clonotypes from the bulk population could occur. The study re-detected most primary-vaccination clones after the booster (around 96% CD4, just over 85% CD8).

TCRdb re-derived calls from the 5' RACE reads in MiXCR, one entry per CDR3 protein. The sample holds some 110,000 distinct CDR3 sequences, 8.4% seen once. The V gene lost 3 bases and the J gene lost 3 bases, with 2 bases spanning the gap. The CDR3 extends over 12 amino acids. This clonotype appeared many times. Its antigen is unknown. The rearrangement joins TRBV12-3 or TRBV12-4 to TRBJ2-2; D not resolved. Sequencing used CD8+ T cells sorted from PBMCs, obtained 45 days after the yellow fever booster vaccination. The sequence derives from a man under 40 who received the YFV17D yellow fever vaccine. The CDR3 DNA is TGTGCCAGCAGTTTTGACACCGGGGAGCTGTTTTTT. Translated: CASSFDTGELFF.